There are a few counts of the clone carrying this T cell receptor (beta chain). Antigen unknown. This sample was taken from a study of blood T cells in healthy people across ages. Then a second PCR, running about 6 to 12 cycles, was carried out with a sample-barcoded 5' primer and a J-beta primer mix. TCRdb reprocessed the 5' RACE reads via MiXCR and lists one record per CDR3 protein. The sample includes hundreds of thousands of distinct CDR3 sequences, around 46% of them seen just once. Notes on the study in general: Aged donors had fewer naive CD4+ cells and lower diversity than long-lived donors. PBMC samples, being unsorted, prevented any conclusive comparison of naive and antigen-experienced cells.

Donation came from healthy Caucasian individuals in Russia who were aged roughly 6 to 95. This CDR3 is 11 amino acids long. Germline CDR1 SNHLY, CDR2 FYNNEI. After removal of 10 bases from V and 5 bases from J, the junction contained 3 bases not matched to a gene. The specimen was blood. The sequence derives from a woman in her sixties or seventies in good health. V is TRBV2 and J is TRBJ2-3, with 7 bases matching TRBD1. CDR3: CANRGGDTQYF. The CDR3 nucleotides read TGTGCCAACAGGGGTGGAGATACGCAGTATTTT.